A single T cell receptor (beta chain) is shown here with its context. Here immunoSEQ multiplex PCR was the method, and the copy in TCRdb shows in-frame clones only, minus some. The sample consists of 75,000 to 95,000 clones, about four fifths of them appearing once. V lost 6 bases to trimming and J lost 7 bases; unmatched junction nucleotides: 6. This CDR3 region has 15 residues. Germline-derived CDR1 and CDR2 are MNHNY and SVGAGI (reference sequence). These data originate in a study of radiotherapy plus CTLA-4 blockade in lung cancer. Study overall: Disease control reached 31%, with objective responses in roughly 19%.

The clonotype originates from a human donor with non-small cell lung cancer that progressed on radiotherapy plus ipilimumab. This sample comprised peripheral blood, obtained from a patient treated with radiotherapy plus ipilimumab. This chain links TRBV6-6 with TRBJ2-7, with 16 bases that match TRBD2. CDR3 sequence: CASRSPGLAGGEQYF. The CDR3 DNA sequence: TGTGCCAGCAGGAGCCCGGGACTAGCGGGAGGGGAGCAGTACTTC.